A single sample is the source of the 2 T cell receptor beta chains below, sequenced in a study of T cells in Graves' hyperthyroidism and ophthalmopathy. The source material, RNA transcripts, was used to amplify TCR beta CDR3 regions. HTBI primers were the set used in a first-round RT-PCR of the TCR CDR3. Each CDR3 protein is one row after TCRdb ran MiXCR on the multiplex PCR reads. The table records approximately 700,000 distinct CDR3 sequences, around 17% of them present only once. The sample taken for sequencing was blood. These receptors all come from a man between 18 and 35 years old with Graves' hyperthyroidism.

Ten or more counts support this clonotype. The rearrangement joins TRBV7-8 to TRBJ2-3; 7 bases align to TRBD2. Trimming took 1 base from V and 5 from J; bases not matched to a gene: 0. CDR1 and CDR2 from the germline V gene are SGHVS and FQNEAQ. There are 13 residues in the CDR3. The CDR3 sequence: CASSLERGDTQYF. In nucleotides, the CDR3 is TGTGCCAGCAGCTTAGAGCGGGGAGATACGCAGTATTTT.

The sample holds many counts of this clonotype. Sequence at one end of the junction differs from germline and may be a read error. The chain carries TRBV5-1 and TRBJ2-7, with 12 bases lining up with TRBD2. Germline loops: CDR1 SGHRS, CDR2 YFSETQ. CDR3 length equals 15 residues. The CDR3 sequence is CASSLGLAGPYEQYF. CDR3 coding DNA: TGTGCCAGCAGCTTAGGACTAGCGGGACCCTACGAGCAGTACTTC.